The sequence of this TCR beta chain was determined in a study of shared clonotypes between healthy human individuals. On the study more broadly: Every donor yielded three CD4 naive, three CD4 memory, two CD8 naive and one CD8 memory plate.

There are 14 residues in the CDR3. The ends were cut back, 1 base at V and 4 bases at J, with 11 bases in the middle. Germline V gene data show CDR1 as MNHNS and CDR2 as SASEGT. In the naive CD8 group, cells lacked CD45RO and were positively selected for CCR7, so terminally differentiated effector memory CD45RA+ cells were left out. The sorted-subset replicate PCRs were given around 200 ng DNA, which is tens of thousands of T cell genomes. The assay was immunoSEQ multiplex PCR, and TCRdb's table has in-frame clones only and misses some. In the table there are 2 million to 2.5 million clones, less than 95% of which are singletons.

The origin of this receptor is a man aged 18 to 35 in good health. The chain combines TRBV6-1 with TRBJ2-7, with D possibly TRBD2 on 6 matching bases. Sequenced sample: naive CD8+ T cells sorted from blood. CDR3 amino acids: CASSEGSAGYEQYF. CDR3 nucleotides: TGTGCCAGCAGTGAAGGAAGTGCGGGATACGAGCAGTACTTC.